One sample yielded the 17 T cell receptor beta chains listed below, sequenced in a study of identical twins. TCRdb independently ran MiXCR on the 5' RACE reads; one entry per CDR3 protein. In the table there are about 900,000 distinct CDR3 sequences, about 12% of which are singletons. These data also featured in a second study, about yellow fever vaccine responses in identical twins.

The sample was PBMCs. All receptors come from a woman aged 18-29 years in good health.

The V and J genes are TRBV29-1 and TRBJ2-1, with 10 bases lining up with TRBD2. Germline CDR1 SQVTM, CDR2 ANQGSEA. This CDR3 contains 13 residues. V dropped 6 bases and J dropped 4; count of bases not matched to a gene: 3. The CDR3: CSVRTSGYNEQFF. The CDR3 bases are TGCAGCGTCCGGACTAGCGGTTACAATGAGCAGTTCTTC.

The chain uses TRBV13 and TRBJ2-5; 10 positions agree with TRBD2. Germline CDR1 reads PRHDT; CDR2 reads FYEKMQ (reference sequence). Trimming cost V 2 bases and J 5 bases; bases outside gene matches: 11. The CDR3 is 17 residues long. The CDR3: CASSLLALAGAEETQYF. The CDR3 bases are TGTGCCAGCAGCTTATTGGCGCTAGCGGGAGCGGAGGAGACCCAGTACTTC.

This clonotype was seen ten or more times. This chain joins TRBV28 and TRBJ1-6; D gene uncertain. V was shortened by 3 bases and J by 7 bases, with 7 bases between the two germline ends. CDR3 length equals 13 residues. CDR1 is MDHEN, CDR2 SYDVKM, per germline. CDR3 sequence: CASSFRGNSPLHF. The DNA for the CDR3 is TGTGCCAGCAGTTTCAGAGGGAATTCACCCCTCCACTTT.

The chain couples TRBV7-8 to TRBJ2-6; 9 bases fit TRBD1. There are 18 residues in the CDR3. V lost 5 bases, J lost 0 bases, and 8 bases stayed unmatched. Germline lookup yields CDR1 SGHVS and CDR2 FQNEAQ. In DNA, the CDR3 is TGTGCCAGCAGCCCTCTCGGGACAGGGAGCTCTGGGGCCAACGTCCTGACTTTC. Its translation is CASSPLGTGSSGANVLTF.

The CDR3 here is CATSSLEETQYF. CDR3 bases: TGTGCCACCAGCAGCTTGGAAGAGACCCAGTACTTC. The rearrangement joins TRBV15 to TRBJ2-5; unclear D gene. The CDR3 has 12 amino acids. The germline CDR1 and CDR2 sequences are LNHNV and YYDKDF (reference sequence). V shed 3 bases and J shed 3 bases, with 5 bases lying between them.

This clonotype was observed many times. The rearrangement uses TRBV15 and TRBJ1-1; D is ambiguous. V lost 2 bases to trimming and J lost 4 bases, with 11 bases between them. Germline V lookup: CDR1 LNHNV, CDR2 YYDKDF (reference sequence). This CDR3 has 14 residues. This CDR3 reads CATSRLGSGTEAFF. The CDR3 nucleotides are TGTGCCACCAGCAGACTTGGGAGCGGCACTGAAGCTTTCTTT.

This clonotype occurred many times. The gene calls are TRBV24-1 and TRBJ2-5; weak D call: TRBD1 (6 bases). Germline V gene data show CDR1 as KGHDR and CDR2 as SFDVKD. Trimming took off 7 bases at V and 4 bases at J, with 15 bases between the two ends. The CDR3 runs 14 residues. The CDR3: CATSRGIPGETQYF. The CDR3 DNA follows: TGTGCCACCAGCAGGGGAATCCCTGGAGAGACCCAGTACTTC.

The genes are TRBV19 and TRBJ2-1; TRBD2 aligns across 10 bases. The CDR3 spans 15 residues. Germline trimming cut 9 bases from V and 5 bases from J; bases unmatched to any gene: 10. From germline, CDR1 is LNHDA and CDR2 SQIVND (reference sequence). The CDR3 DNA is TGTGCCAGCCGACCGGGACTAGCGAGACACAATGAGCAGTTCTTC. Amino acid sequence: CASRPGLARHNEQFF.

Only a few counts were recorded for this clonotype. This rearrangement joins TRBV12-3 or TRBV12-4 to TRBJ2-1, with 7 positions matching TRBD2. The CDR3 runs to 13 residues. J gave up 6 bases and V 7 bases, and 6 bases lay outside the gene matches. The CDR3 sequence is CASTPGGGNEQFF. The CDR3 nucleotides are TGTGCCAGCACCCCGGGGGGTGGCAATGAGCAGTTCTTC.

This clonotype was observed a handful of times. The chain is built from TRBV5-1 and TRBJ2-2; 8 bases agree with TRBD1. CDR1 is SGHRS and CDR2 is YFSETQ in the germline V gene. This CDR3 region has 16 residues. V shed 5 bases, J shed 2 bases, and the junction held 8 bases outside the gene matches. The CDR3 bases are TGCGCCAGCAGTCTGTTGGACAGGGTCAACACCGGGGAGCTGTTTTTT. It yields the protein CASSLLDRVNTGELFF.

This clonotype was counted a few times. Relative to the germline gene, one junction end is altered; a read error may explain this. J is TRBJ2-3 and V is TRBV7-2; 7 nucleotides align to TRBD2. The CDR3 is 14 amino acids. CDR1 is SGHTA, CDR2 FQGNSA, per germline. The CDR3 protein is CASSPQTSTDTQYF. In DNA form, the CDR3 reads TGTGCCAGCAGCCCCCAGACTAGCACTGATACGCAGTATTTT. Using reference TRBV7-2 and TRBJ2-3 for the parts outside the CDR3, the full variable domain is GAGVSQSPSNKVTEKGKDVELRCDPISGHTALYWYRQSLGQGLEFLIYFQGNSAPDKSGLPSDRFSAERTGGSVSTLTIQRTQQEDSAVYLCASSPQTSTDTQYFGPGTRLTVL.

V usage is TRBV7-9 and J usage is TRBJ2-7; perhaps TRBD1 as D (6 bases). The CDR3 contains 15 residues. V was pared by 6 bases and J by 0 bases, with 15 bases between. Germline loops: CDR1 SEHNR, CDR2 FQNEAQ (reference sequence). Here the CDR3 DNA reads TGTGCCAGCAGATCCACCGACAGGAACTCCTACGAGCAGTACTTC. Translating gives CASRSTDRNSYEQYF. The whole variable domain, filled in from reference TRBV7-9 and TRBJ2-7, reads DTGVSQNPRHKITKRGQNVTFRCDPISEHNRLYWYRQTLGQGPEFLTYFQNEAQLEKSRLLSDRFSAERPKGSFSTLEIQRTEQGDSAMYLCASRSTDRNSYEQYFGPGTRLTVT.

This clonotype was counted a few times. This chain uses TRBV24-1 with TRBJ2-5; 10 positions match TRBD2. This CDR3 has 15 residues. The V segment lost 4 bases and the J segment 5 bases; nucleotides outside the gene matches: 6. Germline CDR1 is KGHDR and CDR2 is SFDVKD. In DNA, the CDR3 is TGTGCCACCAGTGAAGCTAGCGGGAGCTGGGAGACCCAGTACTTC. It translates to CATSEASGSWETQYF.

This clonotype was seen more than once but under ten times. The CDR3 here is CASSSGHRNTGELFF. The CDR3 nucleotides read TGCGCCAGCAGCTCCGGGCACCGGAACACCGGGGAGCTGTTTTTT. V and J are TRBV5-1 and TRBJ2-2; no clear D gene. This CDR3 comprises 15 residues. V gave up 3 bases and J gave up 1 base, with 10 bases separating them. Germline V gives CDR1 SGHRS, CDR2 YFSETQ.

This clonotype has more than one count but fewer than ten. The chain joins TRBV6-6 to TRBJ2-3, with D perhaps TRBD2 (6 bases). The CDR3 runs 13 residues. V was cut by 6 bases and J by 2 bases, with 9 bases left in between. Looked up from germline, CDR1 is MNHNY and CDR2 is SVGAGI (reference sequence). The CDR3 protein is CASRRGNTDTQYF. CDR3 nucleotide sequence: TGTGCCAGCAGACGGGGGAACACAGATACGCAGTATTTT.

V and J are TRBV5-6 and TRBJ2-1, with TRBD2 matching 10 bases. Looked up from germline, CDR1 is SGHDT and CDR2 is YYEEEE. The junction had 4 bases not matched to a gene; V was cut back by 1 base and J by 0 bases. This CDR3 has 17 residues. The CDR3 sequence: CASSLLAGASSYNEQFF. CDR3 coding DNA: TGTGCCAGCAGCTTGCTAGCGGGAGCGAGCTCCTACAATGAGCAGTTCTTC.

The sample holds a few counts of this clonotype. This sequence joins TRBV10-3 and TRBJ2-5; TRBD1 matches 9 bases. Trimming removed 6 bases from V and 5 bases from J; junction bases left unmatched: 4. The length of the CDR3 is 13 residues. The germline V gene encodes CDR1 ENHRY and CDR2 SYGVKD. CDR3 nucleotides: TGTGCCATCAGCCCGACAGGGGGGGAGACCCAGTACTTC. Translating gives CAISPTGGETQYF.